This T cell receptor beta chain derives from a study of control samples from healthy donors and cancer patients. CDR3 size: 15 residues. Trimming shortened V by 7 bases and J by 0 bases, and 10 bases separated the two germline ends. Germline V gene sequence: CDR1 MDHEN, CDR2 SYDVKM. TCRdb's table, derived via immunoSEQ multiplex PCR, lists solely in-frame clones and lacks some. The repertoire holds roughly 88,000 clones, approximately 90% seen once, with nearly 0.95% in the top ten. This clonotype originated in a woman in her twenties or thirties in good health. Sequenced sample: blood. The chain uses TRBV28 and TRBJ2-6; perhaps TRBD1 as D (6 bases). CDR3 loop: CASTGANSGANVLTF. DNA of the CDR3: TGTGCCAGCACAGGGGCCAACTCTGGGGCCAACGTCCTGACTTTC.